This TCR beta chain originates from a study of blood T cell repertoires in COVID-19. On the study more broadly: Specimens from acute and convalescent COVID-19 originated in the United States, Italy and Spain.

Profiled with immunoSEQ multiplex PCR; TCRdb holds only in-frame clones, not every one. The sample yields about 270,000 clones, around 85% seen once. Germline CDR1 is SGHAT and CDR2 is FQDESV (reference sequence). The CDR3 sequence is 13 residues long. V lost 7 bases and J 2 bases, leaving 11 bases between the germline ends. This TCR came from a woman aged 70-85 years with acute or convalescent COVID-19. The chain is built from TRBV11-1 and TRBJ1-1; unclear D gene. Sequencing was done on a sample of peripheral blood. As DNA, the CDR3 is TGTGCCAGCAAGAGGGTCCTCAACACTGAAGCTTTCTTT. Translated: CASKRVLNTEAFF.